The next 10 T cell receptor beta chains were all read from a single sample in a study of Tregs in tolerant kidney transplant recipients (dated by TCRdb to about 2019). The library was prepared using the immunoSEQ multiplex PCR assay. Entries here come from immuneACCESS through TCRdb and include only in-frame sequences with V and J called. Some clones fail to appear in such tables; in the studies checked, an unresolved V gene covers under half of the shortfall, and the cause of the remainder is unknown. This sample lists fewer than 100,000 clones; 90% to 95% were detected once. In total, the top ten clones hold 0.46% of the sample. Sample time point, as interpreted from the label and publication: blood sample drawn before combined kidney and bone marrow transplant. This sample comprised CD4+ T cells from blood, obtained before the transplant. Source of these receptors: a human donor who received a combined kidney and bone marrow transplant.

V and J are TRBV6-5 and TRBJ2-2, with TRBD1 matching over 7 bases. Looked up from germline, CDR1 is MNHEY and CDR2 is SVGAGI. The length of the CDR3 is 14 residues. V was pared by 2 bases and J by 6 bases, with 3 bases of the junction left unmatched. The CDR3 DNA follows: TGTGCCAGCAGTTACACCCAGGGGGCCGGGGAGCTGTTTTTT. Protein product: CASSYTQGAGELFF.

The chain employs TRBV5-1 and TRBJ2-7; D gene unclear. The V and J ends lost 0 bases and 5 bases respectively, with 12 bases between them. CDR1 SGHRS and CDR2 YFSETQ come from the germline V gene. This CDR3 spans 14 amino acids. This chain's CDR3 is CASSLEPSDHEQYF. In nucleotides, the CDR3 is TGCGCCAGCAGCTTGGAGCCTAGTGATCACGAGCAGTACTTC. Full variable domain (remainder filled in from reference TRBV5-1 and TRBJ2-7): KAGVTQTPRYLIKTRGQQVTLSCSPISGHRSVSWYQQTPGQGLQFLFEYFSETQRNKGNFPGRFSGRQFSNSRSEMNVSTLELGDSALYLCASSLEPSDHEQYFGPGTRLTVT.

This clone has a single count. V gene TRBV5-1 combines with J gene TRBJ1-3, with D perhaps TRBD1 (5 bases). The V gene lost 1 base and the J gene lost 0 bases, with 14 bases spanning the gap. Germline V gene sequence: CDR1 SGHRS, CDR2 YFSETQ. The CDR3 totals 17 residues. CDR3 DNA: TGCGCCAGCAGCTTGAACCCACCAGGGCTCTCTGGAAACACCATATATTTT. As protein: CASSLNPPGLSGNTIYF.

The CDR3 spells CASSLVAEGTQYF. The CDR3, as DNA: TGTGCCAGCAGCTTGGTAGCGGAGGGGACCCAGTACTTC. The rearrangement links TRBV27 to TRBJ2-5, with D tentatively TRBD2 (6 bases). This CDR3 comprises 13 residues. Germline V gene lookup returns CDR1 MNHEY and CDR2 SMNVEV (reference sequence). Trimming left V 6 bases short and J 7 bases short, with 15 bases between.

In regard to this clone: This CDR3 is also generated by other DNA sequences in the sample. The rearrangement uses TRBV5-6 and TRBJ1-6, with D maybe TRBD1 (6 bases). V lost 0 bases and J lost 7, with 14 bases in between. From germline, CDR1 is SGHDT and CDR2 YYEEEE. The CDR3 loop spans 16 amino acids. The CDR3 is CASSLVGGEGNSPLHF. CDR3 in DNA: TGTGCCAGCAGCTTGGTAGGGGGGGAGGGGAATTCACCCCTCCACTTT.

The chain has TRBV6-5 and TRBJ2-3; D is unresolved. V lost 1 base and J lost 3, with 8 bases in between. The germline V gene has CDR1 MNHEY and CDR2 SVGAGI. This CDR3 contains 14 residues. For the CDR3, the DNA is TGTGCCAGCAGTTACTTTGGCTTAACAGATACGCAGTATTTT. It translates to CASSYFGLTDTQYF.

The J gene is TRBJ1-1, the V gene TRBV6-1; D uncertain. Per germline, CDR1 MNHNS and CDR2 SASEGT. The ends were cut back, 7 bases at V and 6 bases at J, with 15 bases in the middle. This CDR3 has 13 amino acids. The CDR3 DNA reads as TGTGCCAGCAACCCCAGCCTAGGCGCTGAAGCTTTCTTT. It is translated as CASNPSLGAEAFF.

This clone came up once. The chain carries TRBV6-1 and TRBJ1-5, with TRBD1 matching 8 bases. CDR3 length: 14 residues. The germline V gene has CDR1 MNHNS and CDR2 SASEGT. With V trimmed by 6 bases and J by 0 bases, 1 base remained unmatched. For the CDR3, the DNA is TGTGCCAGCAGAGACAGGGGTAGCAATCAGCCCCAGCATTTT. Translating gives CASRDRGSNQPQHF.

This clone was recorded only once. The rearrangement links TRBV7-6 to TRBJ2-3; D gene uncertain. The CDR3 is 12 amino acids. Trimming pared 3 bases from V and 2 bases from J, leaving 3 bases between. Germline CDR1 and CDR2: SGHVS and FNYEAQ. The CDR3 sequence is CASSLYTDTQYF. Here the CDR3 DNA reads TGTGCCAGCAGCTTGTACACAGATACGCAGTATTTT.

V is TRBV5-1 and J is TRBJ2-7, with TRBD1 matching over 8 bases. There are 14 residues in the CDR3. Germline V lookup: CDR1 SGHRS, CDR2 YFSETQ. V shed 4 bases, J shed 4 bases, and the junction held 7 bases outside the gene matches. CDR3 protein: CASSHDRGGYEQYF. The DNA for the CDR3 is TGCGCCAGCAGCCATGACAGGGGTGGATACGAGCAGTACTTC.